These T cell receptor beta chains were read from a single sample in a study of blood T cell repertoires in COVID-19. Produced via immunoSEQ multiplex PCR; TCRdb's table is partial and in-frame only. This table holds about 140,000 clones, over 60% found once. The sample comprised peripheral blood. These receptors all come from a woman over 75 with active or convalescent COVID-19. Each CDR3 is given with its conserved first and last residue. D genes are given only for firm matches.

v_gene,d_gene,j_gene,CDR3aa,CDR3nt
TRBV9,NA,TRBJ1-2,CASSVAGYGYTF,TGTGCCAGCAGCGTAGCAGGGTATGGCTACACCTTC
TRBV7-9,NA,TRBJ1-1,CASSLDSFGRHGGNTEAFF,TGTGCCAGCAGCTTAGATAGTTTCGGCAGGCACGGGGGAAACACTGAAGCTTTCTTT
TRBV6-4,TRBD2,TRBJ2-3,CADLTGGFADTQYF,TGTGCAGACTTGACGGGGGGGTTTGCAGATACGCAGTATTTT
TRBV27,NA,TRBJ2-7,CASSPQGGEQYF,TGTGCCAGCAGCCCACAGGGAGGGGAGCAGTACTTC
TRBV5-1,NA,TRBJ2-7,CASSLGGRTYEQYF,TGCGCCAGCAGCTTGGGTGGCCGAACCTACGAGCAGTACTTC
TRBV19,NA,TRBJ1-1,CASTPQDYMNTEAFF,TGTGCCAGTACCCCCCAAGATTACATGAACACTGAAGCTTTCTTT
TRBV18,TRBD1,TRBJ1-2,CASSPNLLTGGYGYTF,TGTGCCAGCTCACCTAACCTTCTCACAGGGGGGTATGGCTACACCTTC
TRBV5-1,NA,TRBJ1-5,CASSPDGRTVNHF,TGCGCCAGCAGCCCCGACGGCCGTACAGTGAATCATTTT
TRBV27,NA,TRBJ1-2,CASSSGYGYTF,TGTGCCAGCAGTTCGGGTTATGGCTACACCTTC
TRBV7-8,TRBD1,TRBJ2-1,CASSLVLGTGANEQFF,TGTGCCAGCAGCTTAGTGTTAGGGACAGGGGCCAATGAGCAGTTCTTC
TRBV4-2,NA,TRBJ2-1,CASSQEKGARLNNEQFF,TGTGCCAGCAGCCAAGAAAAAGGAGCTAGACTTAACAATGAGCAGTTCTTC
TRBV27,NA,TRBJ2-2,CASSYQQGYGELFF,TGTGCCAGCAGTTACCAGCAGGGATACGGGGAGCTGTTTTTT
TRBV6-5,TRBD1,TRBJ2-7,CATRPGTGYEQYF,TGTGCCACACGTCCCGGGACAGGGTACGAGCAGTACTTC
TRBV7-9,NA,TRBJ2-2,CASSSGLGNTGELFF,TGTGCCAGCAGCTCGGGACTCGGGAATACCGGGGAGCTGTTTTTT